A selection of T cell receptor beta chains follows, all from one sample in a study of blood T cells in healthy people across ages. A single record per CDR3 protein comes from TCRdb applying MiXCR to the 5' RACE reads. Altogether roughly 640,000 distinct CDR3 sequences are present, approximately 30% being singletons, with the ten largest covering approximately 14%. Sample: blood. These receptors all stem from a woman aged 80 or over in good health. The CDR3 runs from the conserved cysteine through the conserved F or W. D genes are given only for firm matches. The size of a clone is reported for some rows only, either as once, few or many, or as a class for expanded clones.

TRBV5-6	many	-	TRBJ1-2	CASSLEFWDGYTF	TGTGCCAGCAGCTTGGAGTTCTGGGATGGCTACACCTTC
TRBV6-1	many	-	TRBJ2-4	CASSEARTAKNIQYF	TGTGCCAGCAGTGAAGCCAGGACAGCCAAAAACATTCAGTACTTC
TRBV29-1	once	-	TRBJ2-5	CSAVLYQETQYF	TGCAGCGCCGTGTTGTACCAAGAGACCCAGTACTTC
TRBV20-1	-	-	TRBJ2-1	CSGQGTRETQFF	TGCAGCGGTCAGGGGACGAGGGAGACCCAGTTCTTC
TRBV14	-	TRBD1	TRBJ2-3	CASSQGDRSTDTQYF	TGTGCCAGCAGCCAAGGGGACAGAAGCACAGATACGCAGTATTTT
TRBV12-3/TRBV12-4	few	-	TRBJ1-1	CASSGFGGMDTEAFF	TGTGCCAGCAGTGGTTTTGGGGGCATGGACACTGAAGCTTTCTTT
TRBV12-3/TRBV12-4	many	TRBD1	TRBJ2-7	CASTPGTGGEQYF	TGTGCCAGTACACCCGGGACAGGGGGCGAGCAGTACTTC
TRBV7-2	-	-	TRBJ2-5	CASSRLAPGETQYF	TGTGCCAGCAGCCGGCTAGCGCCGGGGGAGACCCAGTACTTC
TRBV15	many	TRBD1	TRBJ1-5	CATSRDRQGGNQPQHF	TGTGCCACCAGCAGAGATCGACAGGGTGGCAATCAGCCCCAGCATTTT
TRBV10-3	-	TRBD1	TRBJ2-7	CAISKTGGSYEQYF	TGTGCCATCAGTAAAACAGGGGGCTCCTACGAGCAGTACTTC
TRBV5-1	few	-	TRBJ1-1	CASSPAPESRGTEAFF	TGCGCCAGCAGCCCTGCCCCCGAGAGCCGGGGGACTGAAGCTTTCTTT